What follows are 26 T cell receptor beta chains derived from one specimen sequenced in a study of blood T cell repertoires in COVID-19. This table comes from immunoSEQ multiplex PCR, and its TCRdb copy is limited to in-frame clones, with some not included. The sample lists roughly 380,000 clones, over 65% occurring once. The sequencing sample was made of peripheral blood. These receptors came from a human donor with acute or convalescent COVID-19. The donor label of this sample is uncertain.

The chain recombines TRBV10-3 with TRBJ2-3, with 9 bases aligning to TRBD2. The germline gives CDR1 ENHRY, CDR2 SYGVKD. This CDR3 comprises 14 residues. The trim removed 7 bases at V and 4 bases at J, leaving 6 bases unmatched. CDR3 residues: CAIKAAGGADTQYF. DNA for the CDR3: TGTGCCATCAAAGCTGCGGGAGGGGCAGATACGCAGTATTTT.

This clone is a singleton in its sample. The rearrangement joins TRBV2 to TRBJ1-4; possible D gene TRBD1, 6 bases. CDR1 is SNHLY, CDR2 FYNNEI, per germline. Trimming took 6 bases from V and 8 from J, leaving 16 bases between them. This CDR3 has 14 amino acids. CDR3 bases: TGTGCCAGCAGACTAAGGACAGCCGTGGAAAAACTGTTTTTT. Translating gives CASRLRTAVEKLFF. Variable domain in full (rest from reference TRBV2 and TRBJ1-4): EPEVTQTPSHQVTQMGQEVILRCVPISNHLYFYWYRQILGQKVEFLVSFYNNEISEKSEIFDDQFSVERPDGSNFTLKIRSTKLEDSAMYFCASRLRTAVEKLFFGSGTQLSVL.

V gene TRBV29-1 combines with J gene TRBJ1-2; D call uncertain. Germline V gene data show CDR1 as SQVTM and CDR2 as ANQGSEA. CDR3 size: 13 residues. Trimming took off 6 bases at V and 7 bases at J, with 18 bases between the two ends. The CDR3 loop is CSVTSGSHAGYTF. DNA for the CDR3: TGCAGCGTAACAAGCGGTTCACACGCTGGCTACACCTTC.

This chain links TRBV6-1 with TRBJ1-5; possible D gene TRBD1, 6 bases. Per the germline V gene, CDR1 is MNHNS and CDR2 is SASEGT. This CDR3 has 15 amino acids. The V gene lost 3 bases and the J gene lost 3 bases, with 12 bases spanning the gap. The CDR3 region is CASSESTGPNQPQHF. In nucleotides, the CDR3 is TGTGCCAGCAGTGAGTCGACAGGCCCCAATCAGCCCCAGCATTTT.

CDR3 DNA: TGTGCCAGCAGTTTATTAGTCCGTAACGAGCAGTACTTC. Protein sequence: CASSLLVRNEQYF. The genes are TRBV28 and TRBJ2-7, with unresolved D. Trimming stripped 1 base from V and 5 bases from J, with 9 bases between. This CDR3 contains 13 residues. Germline V CDR1 and CDR2: MDHEN, SYDVKM.

In the case of this clone: One end of the junction does not line up with germline, which may come from a read error. J is TRBJ1-2 and V is TRBV7-6; tentatively, D is TRBD1 (6 bases). Germline V CDR1 and CDR2: SGHVS, FNYEAQ. CDR3 length: 15 residues. The CDR3 nucleotides are TGTTCCAGCAGCCCATCCGACAGGACGAACTATGGCTACACCTTC. This encodes CSSSPSDRTNYGYTF.

The chain is built from TRBV6-5 and TRBJ1-4; D uncertain. CDR3 length equals 15 residues. Trimming removed 0 bases from V and 2 bases from J, with 7 bases in between. From germline, CDR1 is MNHEY and CDR2 SVGAGI. DNA of the CDR3: TGTGCCAGCAGTTACTCGGGCACCACTAATGAAAAACTGTTTTTT. Translation gives CASSYSGTTNEKLFF.

This chain links TRBV18 with TRBJ2-1, with TRBD1 matching over 7 bases. The germline CDR1 and CDR2 sequences are KGHSH and LQKENI. The CDR3 totals 17 residues. Trimming cost V 1 base and J 5 bases; bases outside gene matches: 11. In DNA, the CDR3 is TGTGCCAGCTCACCACAGGGGGCCGGCCACCAGAACAATGAGCAGTTCTTC. This translates into CASSPQGAGHQNNEQFF.

DNA for the CDR3: TGTGCCAGTAGTATAAGGACAGCCGATAATTCACCCCTCCACTTT. Translated, it gives CASSIRTADNSPLHF. This sequence joins TRBV19 and TRBJ1-6; D might be TRBD1 (6 bases). The germline V gene encodes CDR1 LNHDA and CDR2 SQIVND (reference sequence). Trimming cost V 2 bases and J 5 bases, with 10 bases left between them. The CDR3 is made up of 15 amino acids.

V usage is TRBV4-2 and J usage is TRBJ2-1; TRBD2 matches 13 bases. V was pared by 6 bases and J by 9 bases, with 5 bases of the junction left unmatched. In germline, CDR1 is LGHNA, CDR2 YNFKEQ. The CDR3 sequence is 14 residues long. The CDR3 DNA reads as TGTGCCAGCAGGAGGACTAGCGGGGGAGGTGAGCAGTTCTTC. It specifies CASRRTSGGGEQFF.

The chain carries TRBV5-1 and TRBJ2-7, with D perhaps matching TRBD1 (6 bases). Trimming took 3 bases from V and 3 from J, leaving 13 bases between them. Looked up from germline, CDR1 is SGHRS and CDR2 is YFSETQ. CDR3 length: 14 amino acids. The CDR3 loop is CASSSSQGIYEQYF. The DNA for the CDR3 is TGCGCCAGCAGCTCATCCCAGGGGATCTACGAGCAGTACTTC.

The chain links TRBV24-1 to TRBJ2-1; 10 bases fit TRBD2. This CDR3 is 14 amino acids long. CDR1 and CDR2 from the germline V gene are KGHDR and SFDVKD. Trimming took 9 bases from V and 2 from J; bases not matched to a gene: 3. CDR3 sequence (DNA): TGTGCCACCCAAGCGGGAGGGCCCTACAATGAGCAGTTCTTC. Its translation is CATQAGGPYNEQFF.

This clone was observed a few times. V gene TRBV6-6 combines with J gene TRBJ1-6, with a weak D call TRBD1 (6 bases). Trimming took 6 bases from V and 4 from J, leaving 13 bases between them. The CDR3 has 15 residues. Germline V gives CDR1 MNHNY, CDR2 SVGAGI (reference sequence). CDR3 nucleotide sequence: TGTGCCAGCAGATTGCCAGGACAGTATAATTCACCCCTCCACTTT. Protein: CASRLPGQYNSPLHF.

The chain has TRBV6-5 and TRBJ1-4; no clear D gene. Germline CDR1 reads MNHEY; CDR2 reads SVGAGI. Trimming removed 4 bases at V and 7 bases at J, with 19 bases between. The CDR3 sequence is 16 residues long. In DNA, the CDR3 is TGTGCCAGCAGTTCCCCAGGATATACCGGTATTGAAAAACTGTTTTTT. Residues: CASSSPGYTGIEKLFF.

The chain joins TRBV9 to TRBJ2-2; 7 bases map to TRBD1. Germline V lookup: CDR1 SGDLS, CDR2 YYNGEE. Trimming removed 4 bases from V and 7 bases from J; junction bases left unmatched: 13. The CDR3 sequence is 16 residues long. CDR3 loop: CASSTDGQAFGGELFF. For the CDR3, the DNA is TGTGCCAGCAGCACCGACGGACAGGCTTTCGGCGGGGAGCTGTTTTTT. Complete variable domain (other parts from reference TRBV9 and TRBJ2-2): DSGVTQTPKHLITATGQRVTLRCSPRSGDLSVYWYQQSLDQGLQFLIQYYNGEERAKGNILERFSAQQFPDLHSELNLSSLELGDSALYFCASSTDGQAFGGELFFGEGSRLTVL.

This clone has only a few counts. V gene TRBV11-2 combines with J gene TRBJ2-7; tentatively, D is TRBD2 (6 bases). Trimming took off 5 bases at V and 2 bases at J, with 10 bases between the two ends. CDR1 SGHAT and CDR2 FQNNGV come from the germline V gene. The CDR3 totals 13 residues. Written as DNA, the CDR3 is TGTGCCAGCAGCAATCCGGGGGCCTACGAGCAGTACTTC. The encoded protein is CASSNPGAYEQYF.

This chain connects TRBV5-1 to TRBJ2-2; TRBD1 aligns across 8 bases. With 4 bases clipped from V and 6 bases from J, the junction kept 11 bases outside the gene matches. The CDR3 sequence is 16 residues long. Germline CDR1 is SGHRS and CDR2 is YFSETQ. The CDR3 region is CASSPPRTGFAGELFF. Written as DNA, the CDR3 is TGCGCCAGCAGCCCACCCCGGACAGGGTTTGCCGGGGAGCTGTTTTTT. The variable domain in full, completed from reference TRBV5-1 and TRBJ2-2, reads KAGVTQTPRYLIKTRGQQVTLSCSPISGHRSVSWYQQTPGQGLQFLFEYFSETQRNKGNFPGRFSGRQFSNSRSEMNVSTLELGDSALYLCASSPPRTGFAGELFFGEGSRLTVL.

This chain uses TRBV18 with TRBJ1-1; the D is unclear. V gave up 2 bases and J gave up 5 bases, with 12 bases separating them. The germline V gene has CDR1 KGHSH and CDR2 LQKENI. This CDR3 comprises 14 residues. CDR3: CASSPVSGRTEAFF. The CDR3 DNA is TGTGCCAGCTCACCAGTCTCCGGGAGGACTGAAGCTTTCTTT.

The J gene is TRBJ2-6, the V gene TRBV19; 8 nucleotides line up with TRBD2. CDR1 is LNHDA and CDR2 is SQIVND in the germline V gene (reference sequence). The CDR3 length is 22 residues. Trimming cost V 3 bases and J 2 bases; bases outside gene matches: 21. CDR3 bases: TGTGCCAGTAGTATCCTCGGTTGGGCGGCCGGGAGGGGGACGACTGGGGCCAACGTCCTGACTTTC. Amino acid sequence: CASSILGWAAGRGTTGANVLTF.

V gene TRBV5-1 combines with J gene TRBJ2-3; D is undetermined. This CDR3 comprises 15 residues. Trimming shortened V by 4 bases and J by 9 bases, and 21 bases separated the two germline ends. CDR1 is SGHRS and CDR2 is YFSETQ in the germline V gene. CDR3 residues: CASSSSSNNQVTQYF. CDR3 nucleotides: TGCGCCAGCAGCAGCTCGTCTAACAATCAGGTCACGCAGTATTTT.

The genes are TRBV11-2 and TRBJ2-3; 10 bases are shared with TRBD2. This CDR3 region has 19 residues. J was trimmed by 5 bases and V by 5 bases; bases with no gene match: 19. Germline-derived CDR1 and CDR2 are SGHAT and FQNNGV. DNA of the CDR3: TGTGCCAGCAGCACTCCCGGCGGGCTAGCGGGAGATTGGGAAGATACGCAGTATTTT. Protein product: CASSTPGGLAGDWEDTQYF. The complete variable domain, with remaining parts taken from reference TRBV11-2 and TRBJ2-3, reads EAGVAQSPRYKIIEKRQSVAFWCNPISGHATLYWYQQILGQGPKLLIQFQNNGVVDDSQLPKDRFSAERLKGVDSTLKIQPAKLEDSAVYLCASSTPGGLAGDWEDTQYFGPGTRLTVL.

CDR3 bases: TGTGCCAGCAGCTTAAAAGGACACGGTAATGAAAAACTGTTTTTT. It encodes CASSLKGHGNEKLFF. The gene calls are TRBV7-8 and TRBJ1-4; D is possibly TRBD1 (5 bases). Looked up from germline, CDR1 is SGHVS and CDR2 is FQNEAQ. The germline V and J ends were trimmed by 2 bases and 4 bases, with 11 bases remaining between them. The CDR3 loop spans 15 amino acids.

The table lists this clone with a count of one. This chain joins TRBV19 and TRBJ2-3; 10 bases line up with TRBD2. Germline V gene data show CDR1 as LNHDA and CDR2 as SQIVND (reference sequence). This CDR3 contains 17 residues. V was pared by 3 bases and J by 1 base, with 7 bases of the junction left unmatched. The CDR3 reads CASSIPVLAGGTDTQYF. The CDR3 coding sequence is TGTGCCAGTAGTATCCCGGTCCTAGCGGGAGGCACAGATACGCAGTATTTT.

V usage is TRBV19 and J usage is TRBJ1-5, with TRBD1 matching over 7 bases. CDR3 length: 15 amino acids. V was pared by 1 base and J by 6 bases, with 6 bases of the junction left unmatched. Germline V gene sequence: CDR1 LNHDA, CDR2 SQIVND (reference sequence). CDR3 amino acids: CASSIGQTGTQPQHF. CDR3 in DNA: TGTGCCAGTAGTATAGGGCAGACAGGGACTCAGCCCCAGCATTTT. Using reference TRBV19 and TRBJ1-5 for the parts outside the CDR3, the full variable domain is DGGITQSPKYLFRKEGQNVTLSCEQNLNHDAMYWYRQDPGQGLRLIYYSQIVNDFQKGDIAEGYSVSREKKESFPLTVTSAQKNPTAFYLCASSIGQTGTQPQHFGDGTRLSIL.

The chain couples TRBV28 to TRBJ1-4; D perhaps matches TRBD1 (6 bases). The germline CDR1 and CDR2 sequences are MDHEN and SYDVKM. V was clipped by 6 bases and J by 8 bases, with 16 bases between them. There are 14 residues in the CDR3. The CDR3 DNA reads TGTGCCAGCAGAGGGGGAACGGTCGTAGAAAAACTGTTTTTT. Protein: CASRGGTVVEKLFF.

The rearrangement links TRBV7-9 to TRBJ1-5; D is possibly TRBD1 (5 bases). CDR3 length equals 16 residues. Germline loops: CDR1 SEHNR, CDR2 FQNEAQ (reference sequence). Trimming stripped 5 bases from V and 4 bases from J, with 18 bases between. As DNA, the CDR3 is TGTGCCAGCAGCCCGGGGCCGGGGGTAGGGAATCAGCCCCAGCATTTT. As protein: CASSPGPGVGNQPQHF.